These 11 T cell receptor beta chains were sequenced from one sample in a study of shared clonotypes between healthy human individuals. Method: immunoSEQ multiplex PCR; TCRdb's copy keeps in-frame clones and lacks some. The sample lists a few hundred thousand clones, 65% to 70% occurring once. Sample: memory CD4+ T cells sorted from blood. Sample subset: CD45RA-negative fraction. Receptors were obtained from a man younger than 45 in good health.

This clone was detected only a few times. The chain recombines TRBV7-2 with TRBJ2-2; TRBD2 agrees at 7 bases. This CDR3 contains 16 residues. Per germline, CDR1 SGHTA and CDR2 FQGNSA. Germline trimming cut 1 base from V and 7 bases from J; bases unmatched to any gene: 9. The CDR3 nucleotides read TGTGCCAGCAGCTTAGACATGGCTAGCGGATACGGGGAGCTGTTTTTT. This gives the protein CASSLDMASGYGELFF.

This rearrangement joins TRBV5-1 to TRBJ2-7; TRBD1 agrees at 8 bases. This CDR3 comprises 17 residues. V lost 4 bases and J lost 2; bases outside the gene matches: 14. Looked up from germline, CDR1 is SGHRS and CDR2 is YFSETQ. CDR3 in DNA: TGCGCCAGCAGCCTTAGATCGGTAGGGACAGGAACCTACGAGCAGTACTTC. Translation: CASSLRSVGTGTYEQYF.

The rearrangement links TRBV7-2 to TRBJ1-1; D possibly corresponds to TRBD1 (5 bases). Germline V gene lookup returns CDR1 SGHTA and CDR2 FQGNSA. CDR3 length: 13 amino acids. Trimming removed 5 bases at V and 3 bases at J, with 10 bases between. The CDR3 here is CASSRGTDTEAFF. CDR3 DNA sequence: TGTGCCAGCAGCCGGGGGACGGACACTGAAGCTTTCTTT.

Written as DNA, the CDR3 is TGTGCCAGCAGAAATAGCAATCAGCCCCAGCATTTT. This codes for CASRNSNQPQHF. The chain couples TRBV28 to TRBJ1-5, with D hard to call. The CDR3 covers 12 residues. Germline CDR1 reads MDHEN; CDR2 reads SYDVKM. Deletions cut 6 bases from V and 0 bases from J, with 3 bases between. Variable domain in full (rest from reference TRBV28 and TRBJ1-5): DVKVTQSSRYLVKRTGEKVFLECVQDMDHENMFWYRQDPGLGLRLIYFSYDVKMKEKGDIPEGYSVSREKKERFSLILESASTNQTSMYLCASRNSNQPQHFGDGTRLSIL.

The gene calls are TRBV4-1 and TRBJ1-2; D gene ambiguous. With 0 bases removed from V and 3 bases from J, the gap between germline ends came to 8 bases. The CDR3 contains 14 residues. Per the germline V gene, CDR1 is MGHRA and CDR2 is YSYEKL. CDR3 protein: CASSQDYGYYGYTF. DNA for the CDR3: TGCGCCAGCAGCCAAGATTACGGTTACTATGGCTACACCTTC.

J is TRBJ2-1 and V is TRBV28; D might be TRBD1 (6 bases). Germline V gene lookup returns CDR1 MDHEN and CDR2 SYDVKM. Trimming pared 5 bases from V and 2 bases from J, leaving 10 bases between. This CDR3 contains 14 residues. CDR3 protein: CASSGGAAYNEQFF. The CDR3 nucleotides read TGTGCCAGCAGTGGGGGCGCCGCCTACAATGAGCAGTTCTTC.

A few counts support this clone. This chain uses TRBV29-1 with TRBJ1-1; 7 nucleotides line up with TRBD1. CDR1 SQVTM and CDR2 ANQGSEA come from the germline V gene. With V trimmed by 3 bases and J by 4 bases, 5 bases remained unmatched. This CDR3 contains 13 residues. The CDR3 DNA reads TGCAGCGTTGATCAGGGGGTTGGCACTGAAGCTTTCTTT. Residues: CSVDQGVGTEAFF.

The chain is built from TRBV29-1 and TRBJ2-4, with no clear D. The germline CDR1 and CDR2 sequences are SQVTM and ANQGSEA. CDR3 length: 14 amino acids. V was shortened by 7 bases and J by 6 bases, with 19 bases between the two germline ends. Here the CDR3 reads CSALESTDLNIQYF. CDR3 DNA: TGCAGCGCCCTGGAGTCGACTGATCTAAACATTCAGTACTTC.

This clone has at least ten counts. This chain links TRBV5-1 with TRBJ1-1; 9 bases align to TRBD1. The J segment lost 4 bases and the V segment lost 4 bases, leaving 5 bases of the junction unmatched. The CDR3 has 14 amino acids. The germline CDR1 and CDR2 sequences are SGHRS and YFSETQ. CDR3 amino acids: CASSLTGGVTEAFF. CDR3 coding DNA: TGCGCCAGCAGCCTAACAGGGGGCGTCACTGAAGCTTTCTTT.

This clone turned up a few times. The chain employs TRBV5-1 and TRBJ2-7, with D perhaps matching TRBD1 (5 bases). CDR3 length equals 14 residues. The V end was cut by 5 bases, the J end by 4 bases, with 16 bases between. The V gene's germline CDR1 is SGHRS and CDR2 YFSETQ. The CDR3 DNA reads as TGCGCCAGCAGGGTGACACATAGGGGTTACGAGCAGTACTTC. Amino acids: CASRVTHRGYEQYF.

The rearrangement uses TRBV6-1 and TRBJ1-2, with a tentative D call TRBD1 (5 bases). The V gene lost 3 bases and the J gene lost 1 base, with 12 bases spanning the gap. CDR3 length equals 15 residues. Germline CDR1 reads MNHNS; CDR2 reads SASEGT. The CDR3 nucleotides read TGTGCCAGCAGTGATAAAGGCAGGGTTAACTATGGCTACACCTTC. This translates into CASSDKGRVNYGYTF.